The 11 T cell receptor beta chains given below trace back to one sample, sequenced in a study of blood T cell repertoires in COVID-19. Data came from immunoSEQ multiplex PCR; TCRdb stores just in-frame clones and leaves some out. There are some 160,000 clones in the sample; around 87% occur only once, and around 2.5% lies in the top ten. The material sequenced was peripheral blood. These receptors came from a woman older than 75 with COVID-19, enrolled during active disease.

This chain links TRBV3-1 (or the pseudogene TRBV3-2) with TRBJ2-5; 9 bases match TRBD1. Trimming cost V 3 bases and J 5 bases; bases outside gene matches: 4. Per the germline V gene, CDR1 is LGHDT and CDR2 is YNNKEL (reference sequence). This CDR3 region has 14 residues. CDR3 in DNA: TGTGCCAGCAGCCATTTGGGACAGGGTGAGACCCAGTACTTC. This encodes CASSHLGQGETQYF.

This clone was detected a few times. The J gene is TRBJ2-1, the V gene TRBV3-1 (or the pseudogene TRBV3-2), with TRBD2 matching 8 bases. With 5 bases clipped from V and 7 bases from J, the junction kept 10 bases outside the gene matches. CDR1 and CDR2 from the germline V gene are LGHDT and YNNKEL (reference sequence). CDR3 length: 15 residues. CDR3 sequence reads: CASSLREGLRNEQFF. The CDR3 nucleotides read TGTGCCAGCAGCTTACGGGAGGGCCTGAGAAATGAGCAGTTCTTC.

This clone showed up just once. The rearrangement uses TRBV4-2 and TRBJ1-2; no definite D call. There are 16 residues in the CDR3. In germline, CDR1 is LGHNA, CDR2 YNFKEQ. Trimming removed 2 bases from V and 0 bases from J, with 13 bases in between. The chain's CDR3 is CASSQRSTGSNYGYTF. The CDR3 DNA reads as TGTGCCAGCAGCCAAAGGTCGACGGGGTCTAACTATGGCTACACCTTC.

This sequence joins TRBV27 and TRBJ1-2; a weak D match, TRBD1 (6 bases). V shed 5 bases and J shed 0 bases, with 16 bases lying between them. CDR1 and CDR2 from the germline V gene are MNHEY and SMNVEV (reference sequence). The CDR3 contains 16 residues. This chain's CDR3 is CASSTSGTPSNYGYTF. The DNA of the CDR3 is TGTGCCAGCAGTACATCCGGGACACCTTCTAACTATGGCTACACCTTC.

The gene calls are TRBV10-3 and TRBJ2-1, with 8 nucleotides matching TRBD2. Germline CDR1 is ENHRY and CDR2 is SYGVKD. The CDR3 is 18 amino acids. The V and J ends lost 10 bases and 1 base, in that order; junction bases with no gene match: 18. The CDR3 reads CATDRGLAGVSSYNEQFF. In DNA, the CDR3 is TGTGCCACCGACCGGGGCCTAGCGGGCGTTTCTTCCTACAATGAGCAGTTCTTC.

This rearrangement joins TRBV6-2 or TRBV6-3 to TRBJ2-7, with D possibly TRBD1 on 5 matching bases. CDR1 is MNHEY, CDR2 SVGEGT, per germline. The CDR3 covers 12 residues. V lost 6 bases and J 3 bases, leaving 9 bases between the germline ends. Here the CDR3 reads CASSRQIYEQYF. For the CDR3, the DNA is TGTGCCAGCAGCCGACAGATCTACGAGCAGTACTTC.

The genes are TRBV5-4 and TRBJ2-5; TRBD2 matches at 7 bases. This CDR3 contains 14 residues. Looked up from germline, CDR1 is SGHNT and CDR2 is YYREEE (reference sequence). Trimming removed 7 bases from V and 1 base from J; junction bases left unmatched: 7. CDR3 in DNA: TGTGCCAGCCACCGGGTAGCGGGCCAAGAGACCCAGTACTTC. Translation: CASHRVAGQETQYF.

This clone was seen a handful of times. The chain links TRBV6-4 to TRBJ2-1; weak D call: TRBD2 (8 bases). Germline values: CDR1 MRHNA, CDR2 SNTAGT. There are 15 residues in the CDR3. Trimming removed 2 bases from V and 4 bases from J, with 12 bases in between. CDR3 bases: TGTGCCAGCAGTGACATAGCGGGACAGTACAATGAGCAGTTCTTC. Translated: CASSDIAGQYNEQFF.

The chain is built from TRBV28 and TRBJ1-3; 10 bases map to TRBD1. V was pared by 4 bases and J by 7 bases, with 10 bases of the junction left unmatched. The CDR3 sequence is 16 residues long. Looked up from germline, CDR1 is MDHEN and CDR2 is SYDVKM. CDR3 nucleotide sequence: TGTGCCAGCAGTTCGTCCGGGACAGGGGATTTCAACACCATATATTTT. Residues: CASSSSGTGDFNTIYF.

This clone was found once. The CDR3 loop reads CASSLGGAQETQYF. In DNA, the CDR3 is TGTGCCAGCAGCCTAGGTGGGGCACAAGAGACCCAGTACTTC. J is TRBJ2-5 and V is TRBV5-4; a possible D gene is TRBD1 (5 bases). V lost 4 bases, J lost 2 bases, and 12 bases lay in between. Germline V gives CDR1 SGHNT, CDR2 YYREEE (reference sequence). This CDR3 has 14 amino acids.

This chain connects TRBV18 to TRBJ1-5; the D gene is possibly TRBD1 (5 bases). V lost 2 bases and J 9 bases, leaving 14 bases between the germline ends. The CDR3 covers 14 residues. Per germline, CDR1 KGHSH and CDR2 LQKENI. The CDR3 nucleotides read TGTGCCAGCTCACCAAGCGCAGGGAAGATGCCCCAGCATTTT. Translated: CASSPSAGKMPQHF.